A selection of T cell receptor beta chains follows, all from one sample in a study of T cell changes during pregnancy in multiple sclerosis. Data came from immunoSEQ multiplex PCR; TCRdb stores just in-frame clones and leaves some out. Seen here are around 36,000 clones, approximately 92% observed once, and the top ten hold around 13%. The sample here was CD8+ T cells from peripheral blood mononuclear cells, taken in the first trimester of pregnancy. The origin of the receptors is a female donor with multiple sclerosis, enrolled in a pregnancy study. Each CDR3 is given with its conserved first and last residue. The D gene is left open where the match is weak. Part of the rows lack a size; the others show once, few, many or a class for expanded clones.

D: -; J: TRBJ2-6; size: many; V: TRBV29-1; DNA: TGCAGCGTTGCACAGATTGAGTCTGGGGCCAACGTCCTGACTTTC; CDR3: CSVAQIESGANVLTF
D: TRBD2; J: TRBJ2-7; size: -; V: TRBV19; DNA: TGTGCCAGTAGTAGCGGGGGAACGATCTACGAGCAGTACTTC; CDR3: CASSSGGTIYEQYF
D: -; J: TRBJ2-7; size: -; V: TRBV10-2; DNA: TGCGCCAGCAGTGGGCCCTTCTACGAGCAGTACTTC; CDR3: CASSGPFYEQYF
D: -; J: TRBJ2-3; size: once; V: TRBV27; DNA: TGTGCCAGCAGTTCAACGACAGATATCACAGATACGCAGTATTTT; CDR3: CASSSTTDITDTQYF
D: -; J: TRBJ2-2; size: -; V: TRBV7-9; DNA: TGTGCCAGCAGCTTGGGCAGTGGCACCGGGGAGCTGTTTTTT; CDR3: CASSLGSGTGELFF
D: TRBD2; J: TRBJ2-7; size: -; V: TRBV5-6; DNA: TGTGCCAGCAGCCTCGGGGACGGGGGGGAGCAGTACTTC; CDR3: CASSLGDGGEQYF
D: -; J: TRBJ1-5; size: -; V: TRBV27; DNA: TGTGCCAGCAGTTATGCAGGGGCAGGTCAGCCCCAGCATTTT; CDR3: CASSYAGAGQPQHF
D: -; J: TRBJ2-2; size: -; V: TRBV6-5; DNA: TGTGCCAGCAGTTACACCGGTCCGGCCGGGGAGCTGTTTTTT; CDR3: CASSYTGPAGELFF
D: -; J: TRBJ1-2; size: -; V: TRBV4-1; DNA: TGCGCCAGCAGCCCCGGACAGACTAACTATGGCTACACCTTC; CDR3: CASSPGQTNYGYTF
D: -; J: TRBJ2-7; size: -; V: TRBV6-5; DNA: TGTGCCAGCAGCTCAGCCGGGACTCAGACCTACGAGCAGTACTTC; CDR3: CASSSAGTQTYEQYF
D: -; J: TRBJ2-7; size: -; V: TRBV5-1; DNA: TGCGCCAGCAGCTGGGTGGGTTATGCGGACAGAACCTACGAGCAGTACTTC; CDR3: CASSWVGYADRTYEQYF
D: -; J: TRBJ2-7; size: -; V: TRBV10-3; DNA: TGTGCCATCAGTGATGCTGGGCCCACCTACGAGCAGTACTTC; CDR3: CAISDAGPTYEQYF
D: -; J: TRBJ1-1; size: -; V: TRBV27; DNA: TGTGCCAGCAGTTTCTATCTGAACACTGAAGCTTTCTTT; CDR3: CASSFYLNTEAFF
D: TRBD2; J: TRBJ2-1; size: -; V: TRBV7-6; DNA: TGTGCCAGCAGCTTAGCCGAAGGGGAGGGAAAGAGCTCCTACAATGAGCAGTTCTTC; CDR3: CASSLAEGEGKSSYNEQFF
D: TRBD1; J: TRBJ2-5; size: -; V: TRBV6-5; DNA: TGTGCCAGCAGTTACTCACAGGGGATCGCGGAGACCCAGTACTTC; CDR3: CASSYSQGIAETQYF
D: -; J: TRBJ1-1; size: -; V: TRBV4-2; DNA: TGTGCCAGCAGCCAAGAAATAGGCGCAGGGTCAAGTGAAGCTTTCTTT; CDR3: CASSQEIGAGSSEAFF
D: -; J: TRBJ1-1; size: once; V: TRBV12-5; DNA: TGTGCTAGTGGTTTGGACGGGAGTAACACTGAAGCTTTCTTT; CDR3: CASGLDGSNTEAFF
D: TRBD1; J: TRBJ1-1; size: -; V: TRBV5-1; DNA: TGCGCCAGCAGCTCCGGACAGGGGAGAACTTTCTTT; CDR3: CASSSGQGRTFF
D: TRBD1; J: TRBJ1-2; size: -; V: TRBV5-6; DNA: TGTGCCAGCAGCCCCGGGACAGGTAGTGGCTACACCTTC; CDR3: CASSPGTGSGYTF
D: TRBD2; J: TRBJ2-3; size: once; V: TRBV5-1; DNA: TGCGCCAGCAGCCCATTAGCGGGGGGGATCACAGATACGCAGTATTTT; CDR3: CASSPLAGGITDTQYF
D: TRBD1; J: TRBJ2-7; size: -; V: TRBV6-1; DNA: TGTGCCGGTCTGGTGGGGACAGAACCCTACGAGCAGTACTTC; CDR3: CAGLVGTEPYEQYF
D: TRBD1; J: TRBJ2-5; size: -; V: TRBV27; DNA: TGTGCCAGCAGTTTAGGCGGGACAGGGCGAATTGGGGAGTACTTC; CDR3: CASSLGGTGRIGEYF
D: -; J: TRBJ1-1; size: -; V: TRBV11-2; DNA: TGTGCCAGCAGCGGGGGGACGGTTGAAGCTTTCTTT; CDR3: CASSGGTVEAFF
D: -; J: TRBJ2-1; size: -; V: TRBV4-1; DNA: TGCGCCAGCAGCCCTTATAGGGGCTCCTACAATGAGCAGTTCTTC; CDR3: CASSPYRGSYNEQFF
D: TRBD1; J: TRBJ2-1; size: -; V: TRBV11-2; DNA: TGTGCCAGCAGCTTAGGAGGGGGCCTGTTCTTC; CDR3: CASSLGGGLFF
D: -; J: TRBJ1-1; size: -; V: TRBV28; DNA: TGTGCCAGCAGTTTAGGAGGCTGGAACACTGAAGCTTTCTTT; CDR3: CASSLGGWNTEAFF
D: TRBD2; J: TRBJ2-7; size: -; V: TRBV6-5; DNA: TGTGCCAGCAGTTTGACTAGCGGGGGGAACGAGCAGTACTTC; CDR3: CASSLTSGGNEQYF
D: TRBD2; J: TRBJ2-5; size: -; V: TRBV7-7; DNA: TGTGCTAGCAGCCCCTTTCCGGGAGGGTTCCAAGAGACCCAGTACTTC; CDR3: CASSPFPGGFQETQYF
D: TRBD2; J: TRBJ2-1; size: -; V: TRBV6-6; DNA: TGTGCCAGCAGGACTAGCGGGGGGGCAGATGAGCAGTTCTTC; CDR3: CASRTSGGADEQFF
D: -; J: TRBJ1-2; size: -; V: TRBV11-2; DNA: TGTGCCAGCAGCTTAGAGGGGGGAAACGGCTACACCTTC; CDR3: CASSLEGGNGYTF
D: -; J: TRBJ1-3; size: -; V: TRBV9; DNA: TGTGCCAGCAGCGTCAGCCTAGGAGGGGGAAACACCATATATTTT; CDR3: CASSVSLGGGNTIYF
D: TRBD2; J: TRBJ2-1; size: -; V: TRBV19; DNA: TGTGCCAGTAGTATAGTCCAAGGGTGGACTAGCGGGGATGTCCATGAGCAGTTCTTC; CDR3: CASSIVQGWTSGDVHEQFF
D: -; J: TRBJ2-5; size: -; V: TRBV5-1; DNA: TGCGCCAGCAGCGGACCGGACTTCCAAGAGACCCAGTACTTC; CDR3: CASSGPDFQETQYF
D: -; J: TRBJ1-5; size: -; V: TRBV25-1; DNA: TGTGCCAGCAGCCAGGGTTATCAGCCCCAGCATTTT; CDR3: CASSQGYQPQHF
D: TRBD1; J: TRBJ2-1; size: -; V: TRBV7-9; DNA: TGTGCCAGCAGCTCTTTCCGGGACAGCGACAATGAGCAGTTCTTC; CDR3: CASSSFRDSDNEQFF
D: -; J: TRBJ1-1; size: -; V: TRBV5-1; DNA: TGCGCCAGCTTGGGGGGGAACACTGAAGCTTTCTTT; CDR3: CASLGGNTEAFF
D: TRBD2; J: TRBJ2-7; size: -; V: TRBV7-9; DNA: TGTGCCAGCAGCTCACCCGGGGGGGACGAGCAGTACTTC; CDR3: CASSSPGGDEQYF